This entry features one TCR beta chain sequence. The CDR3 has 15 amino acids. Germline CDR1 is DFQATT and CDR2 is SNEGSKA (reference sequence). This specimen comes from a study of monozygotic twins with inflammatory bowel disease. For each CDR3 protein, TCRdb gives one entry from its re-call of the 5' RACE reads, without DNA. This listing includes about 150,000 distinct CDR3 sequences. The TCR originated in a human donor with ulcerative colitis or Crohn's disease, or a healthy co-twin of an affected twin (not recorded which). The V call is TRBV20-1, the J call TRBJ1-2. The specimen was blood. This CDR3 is CSARDVATANYGYTF.